These 19 T cell receptor beta chains were sequenced from one sample in a study of neurological immune-mediated disorders. The time point is: longitudinal time-point 3. TCRdb passed the 5' RACE reads through MiXCR, listing each CDR3 protein once. Found here are roughly 50,000 distinct CDR3 sequences, over 9.5% of them singletons; the top ten hold around 9%. What was sequenced was PBMCs. The receptor set was obtained from a male donor with HTLV-1-associated myelopathy (HAM/TSP).

Of note for this clonotype: At one boundary the junction diverges from the germline segment, which might be a read error. The chain recombines TRBV7-2 with TRBJ1-6; D gene ambiguous. Germline CDR1 is SGHTA and CDR2 is FQGNSA. The CDR3 contains 15 residues. Here the CDR3 DNA reads TGTGCCAGCAGCTTAGTGGGCAGGAGAAATTCACTCCTCCACTTT. Protein: CASSLVGRRNSLLHF.

This clonotype was seen ten or more times. The chain combines TRBV6-6 with TRBJ1-5; tentatively, D is TRBD1 (5 bases). The V gene's germline CDR1 is MNHNY and CDR2 SVGAGI (reference sequence). Trimming stripped 5 bases from V and 0 bases from J, with 14 bases between. The CDR3 loop spans 16 amino acids. This CDR3 reads CASSPFDRNSNQPQHF. CDR3 bases: TGTGCCAGCAGTCCATTCGACAGAAATAGCAATCAGCCCCAGCATTTT.

This clonotype was seen repeatedly, ten times or more. The chain employs TRBV7-8 and TRBJ1-5, with D possibly TRBD1 on 6 matching bases. Germline values: CDR1 SGHVS, CDR2 FQNEAQ. This CDR3 is 15 amino acids long. With 1 base removed from V and 6 bases from J, the gap between germline ends came to 13 bases. Written as DNA, the CDR3 is TGTGCCAGCAGCTTAGTTCGACAGGCAAGTCAGCCCCAGCATTTT. It yields the protein CASSLVRQASQPQHF.

This clonotype was counted at least ten times. DNA of the CDR3: TGCAGTGCCCAGCGGGGGGGCTCCTACAATGAGCAGTTCTTC. It encodes CSAQRGGSYNEQFF. The gene calls are TRBV20-1 and TRBJ2-1; 10 nucleotides align to TRBD2. The V segment lost 6 bases and the J segment 0 bases; nucleotides outside the gene matches: 2. The CDR3 spans 14 residues. CDR1 is DFQATT and CDR2 is SNEGSKA in the germline V gene (reference sequence).

There are many counts of this clonotype. J is TRBJ1-2 and V is TRBV10-3; D gene uncertain. The CDR3 contains 13 residues. V gave up 4 bases and J gave up 5 bases, with 11 bases separating them. Germline V lookup: CDR1 ENHRY, CDR2 SYGVKD. This CDR3 reads CAISGEPGYGYTF. In DNA, the CDR3 is TGTGCCATCAGTGGCGAGCCAGGTTATGGCTACACCTTC.

This clonotype was detected many times. The chain uses TRBV5-5 and TRBJ1-2; TRBD1 agrees at 8 bases. From germline, CDR1 is SGHKS and CDR2 YYEKEE (reference sequence). The CDR3 loop spans 14 amino acids. Trimming took 4 bases from V and 8 from J; bases not matched to a gene: 10. The CDR3 reads CASSTRTGTIGYTF. In nucleotides, the CDR3 is TGTGCCAGCAGCACGAGGACAGGGACAATCGGCTACACCTTC.

Ten or more counts support this clonotype. The chain joins TRBV5-1 to TRBJ2-3; D tentatively reads TRBD1 or TRBD2 (6 bases each). V lost 3 bases, J lost 2 bases, and 13 bases lay in between. Germline V gene data show CDR1 as SGHRS and CDR2 as YFSETQ. The CDR3 covers 15 residues. Here the CDR3 reads CASSWRGAPTDTQYF. The CDR3 nucleotides are TGCGCCAGCAGCTGGAGGGGGGCCCCCACAGATACGCAGTATTTT.

For this clonotype: At one end the junction does not follow the germline gene, possibly because of a read error. The genes are TRBV5-1 and TRBJ2-3, with TRBD2 matching over 9 bases. The CDR3 sequence is 18 residues long. Germline loops: CDR1 SGHRS, CDR2 YFSETQ. CDR3 DNA sequence: TGCGCCAACAGCTTGGCCCCCCCCCTAGCGGGGATCACAGATACGCAGTATTTT. Its protein product is CANSLAPPLAGITDTQYF.

This clonotype was seen repeatedly, ten times or more. The J gene is TRBJ1-3, the V gene TRBV28; no firm D call. The germline V gene has CDR1 MDHEN and CDR2 SYDVKM. The CDR3 is 14 residues long. With 11 bases removed from V and 0 bases from J, the gap between germline ends came to 14 bases. The chain's CDR3 is CACVEASSGNTIYF. For the CDR3, the DNA is TGTGCCTGCGTCGAGGCCAGCTCTGGAAACACCATATATTTT.

This clonotype was seen ten or more times. The rearrangement links TRBV29-1 to TRBJ2-7, with D uncertain. V dropped 3 bases and J dropped 2 bases, with 11 bases sitting between them. The CDR3 contains 13 residues. Germline CDR1 SQVTM, CDR2 ANQGSEA. The CDR3 DNA reads TGCAGCGTTGAGGGTGGCGAAACCTACGAGCAGTACTTC. Its translation is CSVEGGETYEQYF.

This clonotype was detected many times. V gene TRBV28 combines with J gene TRBJ2-2, with a possible D match to TRBD2 (5 bases). CDR1 and CDR2 from the germline V gene are MDHEN and SYDVKM. This CDR3 comprises 14 residues. With 6 bases removed from V and 8 bases from J, the gap between germline ends came to 16 bases. This CDR3 is CASSPGVRGGELFF. The CDR3 region has the DNA TGTGCCAGCAGCCCCGGGGTACGCGGTGGGGAGCTGTTTTTT. The variable domain in full, with the rest retrieved from reference TRBV28 and TRBJ2-2, is DVKVTQSSRYLVKRTGEKVFLECVQDMDHENMFWYRQDPGLGLRLIYFSYDVKMKEKGDIPEGYSVSREKKERFSLILESASTNQTSMYLCASSPGVRGGELFFGEGSRLTVL.

This clonotype was detected ten times or more. V gene TRBV5-1 combines with J gene TRBJ1-4, with D possibly TRBD1 on 6 matching bases. The V gene's germline CDR1 is SGHRS and CDR2 YFSETQ. The V end was cut by 4 bases, the J end by 5 bases, with 18 bases between. The CDR3 is made up of 16 amino acids. CDR3 residues: CASSGKSGAPNEKLFF. For the CDR3, the DNA is TGCGCCAGCAGCGGGAAGTCAGGGGCCCCGAATGAAAAACTGTTTTTT.

This clonotype was picked up many times. The chain uses TRBV4-3 and TRBJ2-1; D is unresolved. Deletions cut 1 base from V and 4 bases from J, with 14 bases between. Looked up from germline, CDR1 is LGHNA and CDR2 is YSLEER. The CDR3 is 16 residues long. The CDR3 nucleotides read TGCGCCAGCAGCCAAGCCCGTGCAAAGAGATACAATGAGCAGTTCTTC. This codes for CASSQARAKRYNEQFF.

This clonotype was seen at least ten times. The chain couples TRBV5-1 to TRBJ2-7; TRBD1 aligns across 12 bases. The CDR3 length is 16 residues. The V gene end was trimmed by 4 bases and the J gene end by 4 bases; junction bases not matched to a gene: 9. In germline, CDR1 is SGHRS, CDR2 YFSETQ. The CDR3 nucleotides are TGCGCCAGCAGCCCGGAGGGGACAGGGGGCCTTTACGAGCAGTACTTC. Translating gives CASSPEGTGGLYEQYF.

The chain combines TRBV19 with TRBJ1-5; D is possibly TRBD1 (5 bases). The CDR3 extends over 14 amino acids. With 5 bases removed from V and 4 bases from J, the gap between germline ends came to 12 bases. CDR1 and CDR2 from the germline V gene are LNHDA and SQIVND (reference sequence). CDR3 DNA: TGTGCCAGTAGTTGGGACCTCGGAAATCAGCCCCAGCATTTT. It codes for CASSWDLGNQPQHF.

This clonotype was counted many times. The chain has TRBV5-1 and TRBJ2-2, with D maybe TRBD1 (5 bases). The CDR3 runs to 13 residues. V lost 0 bases and J lost 5, with 5 bases in between. Germline CDR1 and CDR2: SGHRS and YFSETQ. The CDR3 DNA is TGCGCCAGCAGCTTGGAGGGGACCGGGGAGCTGTTTTTT. It is translated as CASSLEGTGELFF.

As for this clonotype: The junction differs from germline at one of its ends, possibly a read error. The chain joins TRBV4-3 to TRBJ1-2; tentatively, D is TRBD1 (5 bases). Germline V gene sequence: CDR1 LGHNA, CDR2 YSLEER. This CDR3 comprises 12 residues. Here the CDR3 DNA reads TGTGCCAGCAGCTTAGAAGGGACTGGCTACACCTTC. This codes for CASSLEGTGYTF.

The chain carries TRBV25-1 and TRBJ2-5, with 10 bases lining up with TRBD1. This CDR3 spans 15 amino acids. Unmatched junction bases numbered 8, after V lost 3 bases and J lost 7 bases. CDR1 and CDR2 (germline): MGHDK, SYGVNS. CDR3 sequence (DNA): TGTGCCAGCAGTGACCCGACAGGGGGCGTTGGGACCCAGTACTTC. As protein: CASSDPTGGVGTQYF. Filled out from reference TRBV25-1 and TRBJ2-5, the complete variable domain reads EADIYQTPRYLVIGTGKKITLECSQTMGHDKMYWYQQDPGMELHLIHYSYGVNSTEKGDLSSESTVSRIRTEHFPLTLESARPSHTSQYLCASSDPTGGVGTQYFGPGTRLLVL.

This clonotype has a count of ten or more. The chain carries TRBV5-1 and TRBJ1-1, with D unclear. The CDR3 has 13 amino acids. CDR1 and CDR2 (germline): SGHRS, YFSETQ. CDR3 amino acids: CSEGPNGSTEAFF. CDR3 DNA: TGCTCCGAAGGGCCCAACGGGAGCACTGAAGCTTTCTTT.